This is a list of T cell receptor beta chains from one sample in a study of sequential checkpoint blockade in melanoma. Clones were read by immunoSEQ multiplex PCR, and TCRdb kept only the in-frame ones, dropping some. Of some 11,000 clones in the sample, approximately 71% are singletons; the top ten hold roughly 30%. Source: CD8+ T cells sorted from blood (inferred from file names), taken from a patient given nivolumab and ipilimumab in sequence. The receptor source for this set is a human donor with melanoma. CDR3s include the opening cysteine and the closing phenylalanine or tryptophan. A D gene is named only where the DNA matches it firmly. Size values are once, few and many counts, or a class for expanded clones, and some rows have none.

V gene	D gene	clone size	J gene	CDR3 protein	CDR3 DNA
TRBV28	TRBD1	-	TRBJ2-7	CASSSQGAGYEQYF	TGTGCCAGCAGTTCTCAGGGGGCCGGCTACGAGCAGTACTTC
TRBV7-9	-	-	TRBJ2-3	CASSPLTYTDTQYF	TGTGCCAGCAGCCCCCTGACATACACAGATACGCAGTATTTT
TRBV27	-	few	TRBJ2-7	CASSLSREDYEQYF	TGTGCCAGCAGTTTATCCAGGGAAGACTACGAGCAGTACTTC
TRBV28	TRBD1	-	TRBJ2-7	CASSGTGTLYEQYF	TGTGCCAGCAGTGGGACAGGGACTCTCTACGAGCAGTACTTC
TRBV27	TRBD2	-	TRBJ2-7	CASSLAGGPYEQYF	TGTGCCAGCAGCCTAGCGGGAGGGCCGTACGAGCAGTACTTC
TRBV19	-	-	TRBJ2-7	CASSLSKGLCSYEQYF	TGTGCCAGTAGCCTCTCGAAGGGGCTATGCTCCTACGAGCAGTACTTC
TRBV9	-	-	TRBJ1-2	CASSVDEALIGPRDGYTF	TGTGCCAGCAGCGTAGATGAGGCTTTAATTGGCCCCCGGGATGGCTACACCTTC
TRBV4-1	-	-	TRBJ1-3	CASSQGDFSGNTIYF	TGCGCCAGCAGCCAAGGGGACTTCTCTGGAAACACCATATATTTT
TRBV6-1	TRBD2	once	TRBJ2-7	CASSRTRSRVEQYF	TGTGCCAGCAGTCGGACTAGGTCCAGGGTCGAGCAGTACTTC
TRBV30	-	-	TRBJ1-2	CAWSVGHPNYGYTF	TGTGCCTGGAGTGTGGGACACCCAAACTATGGCTACACCTTC
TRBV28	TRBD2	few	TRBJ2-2	CASTRAGGEGGELFF	TGTGCCAGCACACGTGCGGGGGGCGAAGGCGGGGAGCTGTTTTTT
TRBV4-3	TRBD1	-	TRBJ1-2	CASSQGRGRSYGYTF	TGCGCCAGCAGCCAAGGGAGGGGGCGGTCCTATGGCTACACCTTC
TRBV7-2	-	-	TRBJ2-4	CASSPTGAKNIQYF	TGTGCCAGCAGCCCGACAGGAGCCAAAAACATTCAGTACTTC
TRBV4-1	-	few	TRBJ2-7	CASSHRQGHNEQYF	TGCGCCAGCAGCCATCGTCAGGGGCACAACGAGCAGTACTTC
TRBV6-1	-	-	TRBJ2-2	CASSEAAGNTGELFF	TGTGCCAGCAGTGAAGCGGCGGGGAACACCGGGGAGCTGTTTTTT
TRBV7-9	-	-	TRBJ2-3	CASRPRDFDTDTQYF	TGTGCCAGCAGACCCAGGGACTTTGACACAGATACGCAGTATTTT
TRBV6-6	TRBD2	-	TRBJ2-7	CASSGLAGTFYEQYF	TGTGCCAGCAGTGGACTAGCGGGGACTTTCTACGAGCAGTACTTC
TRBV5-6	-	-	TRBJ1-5	CASSLWQSRGPQHF	TGTGCCAGCAGCTTGTGGCAGTCCCGGGGGCCCCAGCATTTT
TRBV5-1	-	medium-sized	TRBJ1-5	CASSLAGHGNQPQHF	TGCGCCAGCAGCTTGGCTGGGCACGGCAATCAGCCCCAGCATTTT
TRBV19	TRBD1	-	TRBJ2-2	CASQIDRVGSGELFF	TGTGCCAGTCAAATAGACAGGGTGGGGTCTGGGGAGCTGTTTTTT
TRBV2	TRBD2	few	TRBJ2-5	CASNGLSGLAGVPPRWQYF	TGTGCCAGCAATGGTCTGTCCGGACTAGCGGGAGTGCCCCCCCGGTGGCAGTACTTC
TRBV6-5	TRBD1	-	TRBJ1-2	CASSYSGTGGDGYTF	TGTGCCAGCAGTTACTCAGGGACAGGGGGCGATGGCTACACCTTC
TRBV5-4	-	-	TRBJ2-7	CASRSDWALEQYF	TGTGCCAGCAGATCGGACTGGGCTCTCGAGCAGTACTTC
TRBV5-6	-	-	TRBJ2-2	CASRYLGAGSTGELFF	TGTGCCAGCAGGTACCTCGGCGCGGGAAGCACCGGGGAGCTGTTTTTT
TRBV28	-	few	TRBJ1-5	CASRFSRGGWNQPQHF	TGTGCCAGCAGATTTTCCAGGGGCGGCTGGAATCAGCCCCAGCATTTT
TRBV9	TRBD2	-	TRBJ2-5	CASSAGGGWKETQYF	TGTGCCAGCAGCGCGGGGGGTGGGTGGAAAGAGACCCAGTACTTC
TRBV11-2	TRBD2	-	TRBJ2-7	CASSPAGGIGQYF	TGTGCCAGCAGCCCCGCGGGGGGGATTGGGCAGTACTTC
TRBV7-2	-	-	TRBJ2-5	CASSLSPWQGGETQYF	TGTGCCAGCAGCTTATCCCCTTGGCAGGGTGGGGAGACCCAGTACTTC
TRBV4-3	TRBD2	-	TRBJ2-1	CASSQGTSGRANEQFF	TGCGCCAGCAGCCAAGGGACTAGCGGGAGGGCCAATGAGCAGTTCTTC
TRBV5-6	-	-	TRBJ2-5	CASSGGTRGAQYF	TGTGCCAGCAGCGGAGGGACGCGAGGGGCCCAGTACTTC
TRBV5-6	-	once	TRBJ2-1	CASSLGGNHNEQFF	TGTGCCAGCAGCTTAGGGGGAAACCACAATGAGCAGTTCTTC
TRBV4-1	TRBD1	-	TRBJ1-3	CASSQNRGKTGNTIYF	TGCGCCAGCAGCCAAAACAGGGGGAAGACTGGAAACACCATATATTTT
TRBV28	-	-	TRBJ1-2	CASSSSTRDGYTF	TGTGCCAGCAGCTCGTCCACCAGGGATGGCTACACCTTC
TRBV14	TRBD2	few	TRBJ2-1	CASSQRGVIYNEQFF	TGTGCCAGCAGCCAACGGGGGGTCATTTACAATGAGCAGTTCTTC
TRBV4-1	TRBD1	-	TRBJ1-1	CASSHPGQIEAFF	TGCGCCAGCAGCCACCCGGGACAGATTGAAGCTTTCTTT
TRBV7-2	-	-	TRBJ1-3	CASSSLPVDTIYF	TGTGCCAGCAGCTCCCTCCCCGTTGACACCATATATTTT
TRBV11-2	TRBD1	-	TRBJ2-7	CASSFQGQLYEQYF	TGTGCCAGCAGCTTCCAGGGACAGTTATACGAGCAGTACTTC
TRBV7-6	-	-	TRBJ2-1	CASSPGGSSYNEQFF	TGTGCCAGCAGCCCCGGGGGTAGCTCCTACAATGAGCAGTTCTTC
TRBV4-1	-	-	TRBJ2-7	CASSQATGNYEQYF	TGCGCCAGCAGCCAAGCGACAGGAAACTACGAGCAGTACTTC
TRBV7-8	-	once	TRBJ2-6	CASSPPGRTGANVLTF	TGTGCCAGCAGCCCCCCGGGAAGGACTGGGGCCAACGTCCTGACTTTC
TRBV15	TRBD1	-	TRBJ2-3	CATSRAGGLDTQYF	TGTGCCACCAGCAGGGCAGGGGGCCTTGATACGCAGTATTTT
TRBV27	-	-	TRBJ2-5	CASSPSRRGQETQYF	TGTGCCAGCAGTCCTTCGCGCAGGGGACAAGAGACCCAGTACTTC